These T cell receptor beta chains were read from a single sample in a study of long-term antiretroviral therapy in people with HIV. Produced via immunoSEQ multiplex PCR; TCRdb's table is partial and in-frame only. The sample shows roughly 31,000 clones, approximately 91% of them seen only once. This specimen consisted of unsorted PBMCs, obtained approximately 5 years before starting antiretroviral therapy. The receptors originated from a man in his fifties with HIV. CDR3s include the opening cysteine and the closing phenylalanine or tryptophan. The order of the fields is V gene, J gene, D gene, clone size, CDR3 protein, CDR3 DNA. A D gene is named only where the DNA matches it firmly. For some rows the clone size is stated as once, few or many, or as a class when expanded; others skip it.

v_call: TRBV4-2; j_call: TRBJ2-1; d_call: .; clone_size: .; cdr3_aa: CASSQDQHREQFF; cdr3_nt: TGTGCCAGCAGCCAAGATCAGCATAGGGAGCAGTTCTTC
v_call: TRBV4-2; j_call: TRBJ1-2; d_call: TRBD1; clone_size: .; cdr3_aa: CASSQGDRGYGYTF; cdr3_nt: TGTGCCAGCAGCCAAGGGGACAGGGGCTATGGCTACACCTTC
v_call: TRBV28; j_call: TRBJ1-2; d_call: TRBD1; clone_size: .; cdr3_aa: CASSLWEGGNGYTF; cdr3_nt: TGTGCCAGCAGTTTATGGGAAGGGGGCAATGGCTACACCTTC
v_call: TRBV11-3; j_call: TRBJ2-7; d_call: .; clone_size: .; cdr3_aa: CASTRCDEQYF; cdr3_nt: TGTGCCAGCACACGATGCGACGAGCAGTACTTC
v_call: TRBV5-8; j_call: TRBJ1-5; d_call: .; clone_size: .; cdr3_aa: CASSLGGGNQPQHF; cdr3_nt: TGTGCCAGCAGCTTGGGAGGGGGCAATCAGCCCCAGCATTTT
v_call: TRBV11-2; j_call: TRBJ2-1; d_call: TRBD1; clone_size: .; cdr3_aa: CASSPWDRGGDNEQFF; cdr3_nt: TGTGCCAGCAGCCCTTGGGACAGGGGTGGGGACAATGAGCAGTTCTTC
v_call: TRBV28; j_call: TRBJ1-2; d_call: .; clone_size: .; cdr3_aa: CASSLETTGGYTF; cdr3_nt: TGTGCCAGCAGTTTAGAGACAACAGGTGGCTACACCTTC
v_call: TRBV5-5; j_call: TRBJ2-1; d_call: TRBD2; clone_size: medium-sized; cdr3_aa: CASSRVLAGGRVNEQFF; cdr3_nt: TGTGCCAGCAGCCGAGTTCTAGCGGGAGGGCGGGTCAATGAGCAGTTCTTC
v_call: TRBV5-4; j_call: TRBJ1-4; d_call: TRBD1; clone_size: .; cdr3_aa: CASSLEQGAVKIEKLFF; cdr3_nt: TGTGCCAGCAGCTTGGAGCAGGGGGCGGTTAAGATTGAAAAACTGTTTTTT
v_call: TRBV29-1; j_call: TRBJ1-5; d_call: .; clone_size: .; cdr3_aa: CSATSTNQPQHF; cdr3_nt: TGCAGCGCCACTTCGACAAACCAGCCCCAGCATTTT
v_call: TRBV5-4; j_call: TRBJ1-2; d_call: TRBD1; clone_size: .; cdr3_aa: CASRKGQANYGYTF; cdr3_nt: TGTGCCAGCAGAAAAGGACAGGCTAACTATGGCTACACCTTC
v_call: TRBV7-2; j_call: TRBJ2-2; d_call: .; clone_size: .; cdr3_aa: CASSLGAGSGELFF; cdr3_nt: TGTGCCAGCAGCTTAGGTGCAGGTTCTGGGGAGCTGTTTTTT
v_call: TRBV30; j_call: TRBJ1-6; d_call: .; clone_size: .; cdr3_aa: CAWSSAGSYNSPLHF; cdr3_nt: TGTGCCTGGAGCTCGGCGGGCAGCTATAATTCACCCCTCCACTTT
v_call: TRBV9; j_call: TRBJ1-1; d_call: .; clone_size: few; cdr3_aa: CASSVVPFTEAFF; cdr3_nt: TGTGCCAGCAGCGTAGTGCCTTTCACTGAAGCTTTCTTT
v_call: TRBV5-1; j_call: TRBJ2-7; d_call: .; clone_size: .; cdr3_aa: CASSYSQRDYEQYF; cdr3_nt: TGCGCCAGCAGCTACTCACAAAGGGACTACGAGCAGTACTTC
v_call: TRBV6-6; j_call: TRBJ2-1; d_call: .; clone_size: .; cdr3_aa: CASSPNNEQFF; cdr3_nt: TGTGCCAGCAGCCCCAACAATGAGCAGTTCTTC
v_call: TRBV7-3; j_call: TRBJ2-7; d_call: TRBD1; clone_size: .; cdr3_aa: CASSLSEGLLRTGLYEQYF; cdr3_nt: TGTGCCAGCAGCTTATCGGAAGGTCTTCTTAGGACAGGGCTCTACGAGCAGTACTTC
v_call: TRBV27; j_call: TRBJ2-7; d_call: .; clone_size: .; cdr3_aa: CASSWQGGLGYEQYF; cdr3_nt: TGTGCCAGCAGTTGGCAGGGGGGTCTTGGCTACGAGCAGTACTTC
v_call: TRBV28; j_call: TRBJ2-4; d_call: .; clone_size: .; cdr3_aa: CASSLSWQGNIQYF; cdr3_nt: TGTGCCAGCAGTTTGTCGTGGCAGGGAAACATTCAGTACTTC
v_call: TRBV5-1; j_call: TRBJ2-1; d_call: .; clone_size: .; cdr3_aa: CASSLPTTRKSYNEQFF; cdr3_nt: TGCGCCAGCAGCTTGCCGACGACTAGAAAGTCCTACAATGAGCAGTTCTTC
v_call: TRBV5-1; j_call: TRBJ2-5; d_call: TRBD2; clone_size: .; cdr3_aa: CASSRQTSGGAETQYF; cdr3_nt: TGCGCCAGCAGCCGCCAAACTAGCGGGGGGGCGGAGACCCAGTACTTC
v_call: TRBV30; j_call: TRBJ2-2; d_call: TRBD1; clone_size: .; cdr3_aa: CAWRLDRGEAGELFF; cdr3_nt: TGTGCCTGGAGGTTAGACAGGGGAGAGGCCGGGGAGCTGTTTTTT
v_call: TRBV10-3; j_call: TRBJ1-6; d_call: .; clone_size: .; cdr3_aa: CAISELDELNSPLHF; cdr3_nt: TGTGCCATCAGTGAACTTGATGAACTAAATTCACCCCTCCACTTT
v_call: TRBV4-3; j_call: TRBJ1-3; d_call: .; clone_size: .; cdr3_aa: CASSQLATGYSGNTIYF; cdr3_nt: TGCGCCAGCAGCCAGCTTGCGACCGGGTATTCTGGAAACACCATATATTTT
v_call: TRBV4-1; j_call: TRBJ1-1; d_call: .; clone_size: .; cdr3_aa: CASSQERVGAFF; cdr3_nt: TGCGCCAGCAGCCAAGAAAGGGTGGGAGCTTTCTTT
v_call: TRBV10-1; j_call: TRBJ2-3; d_call: .; clone_size: .; cdr3_aa: CASSDPARDTQYF; cdr3_nt: TGCGCCAGCAGCGACCCCGCTAGAGATACGCAGTATTTT
v_call: TRBV7-2; j_call: TRBJ1-5; d_call: .; clone_size: .; cdr3_aa: CASSLEGRRGNQPQHF; cdr3_nt: TGTGCCAGCAGCTTAGAGGGCAGGCGTGGAAATCAGCCCCAGCATTTT
v_call: TRBV4-3; j_call: TRBJ2-7; d_call: .; clone_size: .; cdr3_aa: CASSQGPGYSYEQYF; cdr3_nt: TGCGCCAGCAGCCAAGGGCCGGGGTACTCCTACGAGCAGTACTTC
v_call: TRBV7-9; j_call: TRBJ2-1; d_call: .; clone_size: .; cdr3_aa: CASSTKGEMRNEQFF; cdr3_nt: TGTGCCAGCAGCACGAAGGGGGAAATGAGGAATGAGCAGTTCTTC
v_call: TRBV7-9; j_call: TRBJ2-2; d_call: .; clone_size: .; cdr3_aa: CASSLDRTGELFF; cdr3_nt: TGTGCCAGCAGCTTAGATAGGACCGGGGAGCTGTTTTTT
v_call: TRBV19; j_call: TRBJ1-2; d_call: TRBD1; clone_size: .; cdr3_aa: CATSPGGANYGYTF; cdr3_nt: TGTGCCACCTCACCAGGGGGCGCGAACTATGGCTACACCTTC
v_call: TRBV9; j_call: TRBJ2-3; d_call: .; clone_size: .; cdr3_aa: CASSVAHSTDTQYF; cdr3_nt: TGTGCCAGCAGCGTAGCCCACAGCACAGATACGCAGTATTTT
v_call: TRBV5-5; j_call: TRBJ2-2; d_call: .; clone_size: .; cdr3_aa: CASGFGATGELFF; cdr3_nt: TGTGCCAGCGGTTTCGGGGCGACCGGGGAGCTGTTTTTT
v_call: TRBV4-3; j_call: TRBJ2-7; d_call: TRBD1; clone_size: .; cdr3_aa: CASSPYGTGNAYEQYF; cdr3_nt: TGCGCCAGCAGCCCCTACGGGACAGGGAATGCCTACGAGCAGTACTTC
v_call: TRBV5-1; j_call: TRBJ2-2; d_call: .; clone_size: .; cdr3_aa: CASSLLANTGELFF; cdr3_nt: TGCGCCAGCAGCTTACTAGCGAACACCGGGGAGCTGTTTTTT
v_call: TRBV6-6; j_call: TRBJ2-2; d_call: .; clone_size: .; cdr3_aa: CASSGKGSGSAGELFF; cdr3_nt: TGTGCCAGCAGTGGGAAGGGGTCTGGGAGTGCCGGGGAGCTGTTTTTT
v_call: TRBV7-3; j_call: TRBJ2-5; d_call: .; clone_size: .; cdr3_aa: CASSRGPQETQYF; cdr3_nt: TGTGCCAGCAGCAGGGGACCGCAAGAGACCCAGTACTTC
v_call: TRBV6-1; j_call: TRBJ1-1; d_call: .; clone_size: .; cdr3_aa: CASSETSAEYTEAFF; cdr3_nt: TGTGCCAGCAGTGAAACCTCCGCAGAGTACACTGAAGCTTTCTTT
v_call: TRBV29-1; j_call: TRBJ1-5; d_call: .; clone_size: .; cdr3_aa: CSVVVQNNQPQHF; cdr3_nt: TGCAGCGTTGTAGTACAGAACAATCAGCCCCAGCATTTT
v_call: TRBV6-5; j_call: TRBJ1-2; d_call: TRBD1; clone_size: once; cdr3_aa: CASRSSRQGDYGYTF; cdr3_nt: TGTGCCAGCAGGTCCTCGCGACAGGGTGACTATGGCTACACCTTC
v_call: TRBV29-1; j_call: TRBJ1-1; d_call: .; clone_size: .; cdr3_aa: CSVRRDWNTEAFF; cdr3_nt: TGCAGCGTTAGGCGGGATTGGAACACTGAAGCTTTCTTT
v_call: TRBV7-3; j_call: TRBJ2-3; d_call: TRBD2; clone_size: .; cdr3_aa: CASSPGPGLASDTQYF; cdr3_nt: TGTGCCAGCAGCCCTGGTCCGGGACTAGCCTCAGATACGCAGTATTTT
v_call: TRBV10-3; j_call: TRBJ1-5; d_call: TRBD1; clone_size: .; cdr3_aa: CAISEWTGAGQPQHF; cdr3_nt: TGTGCCATCAGTGAGTGGACAGGGGCTGGTCAGCCCCAGCATTTT
v_call: TRBV30; j_call: TRBJ1-4; d_call: TRBD1; clone_size: few; cdr3_aa: CAGRQGWGTNEKLFF; cdr3_nt: TGTGCCGGAAGACAGGGATGGGGAACTAATGAAAAACTGTTTTTT
v_call: TRBV4-1; j_call: TRBJ2-7; d_call: TRBD2; clone_size: .; cdr3_aa: CASSQEARLAGASEQYF; cdr3_nt: TGCGCCAGCAGCCAAGAGGCAAGACTAGCGGGGGCATCCGAGCAGTACTTC
v_call: TRBV7-2; j_call: TRBJ1-6; d_call: .; clone_size: once; cdr3_aa: CASSLGSGMDSPLHF; cdr3_nt: TGTGCCAGCAGCTTAGGTTCGGGAATGGACTCACCCCTCCACTTT
v_call: TRBV28; j_call: TRBJ1-2; d_call: .; clone_size: .; cdr3_aa: CASSLLGAGYGYTF; cdr3_nt: TGTGCCAGCAGTTTACTGGGGGCAGGGTATGGCTACACCTTC
v_call: TRBV28; j_call: TRBJ1-5; d_call: .; clone_size: .; cdr3_aa: CASSSQIDLYSNQPQHF; cdr3_nt: TGTGCCAGCAGTTCCCAGATAGATCTCTATAGCAATCAGCCCCAGCATTTT
v_call: TRBV27; j_call: TRBJ2-7; d_call: TRBD1; clone_size: .; cdr3_aa: CASSTTGTVPYEQYF; cdr3_nt: TGTGCCAGCAGTACAACCGGGACAGTACCATACGAGCAGTACTTC
v_call: TRBV11-1; j_call: TRBJ1-1; d_call: TRBD1; clone_size: .; cdr3_aa: CASLLWDRAGTEAFF; cdr3_nt: TGTGCCAGCCTCCTTTGGGACAGGGCTGGAACTGAAGCTTTCTTT
v_call: TRBV29-1; j_call: TRBJ2-1; d_call: .; clone_size: .; cdr3_aa: CSVLGYLSNNEQFF; cdr3_nt: TGCAGCGTTCTGGGCTACCTTTCCAACAATGAGCAGTTCTTC
v_call: TRBV7-2; j_call: TRBJ1-1; d_call: TRBD1; clone_size: .; cdr3_aa: CASSLDRDTEAFF; cdr3_nt: TGTGCCAGCAGTCTGGACAGGGACACTGAAGCTTTCTTT
v_call: TRBV6-1; j_call: TRBJ1-4; d_call: TRBD1; clone_size: .; cdr3_aa: CASSEVGTGGEKLFF; cdr3_nt: TGTGCCAGCAGTGAAGTTGGGACAGGGGGTGAAAAACTGTTTTTT
v_call: TRBV7-6; j_call: TRBJ2-7; d_call: .; clone_size: .; cdr3_aa: CASSLEEGSYEQYF; cdr3_nt: TGTGCCAGCAGCTTAGAGGAGGGCTCCTACGAGCAGTACTTC
v_call: TRBV7-9; j_call: TRBJ2-7; d_call: .; clone_size: .; cdr3_aa: CASSEAGGPSYEQYF; cdr3_nt: TGTGCCAGCAGCGAGGCTGGGGGGCCCTCTTACGAGCAGTACTTC
v_call: TRBV4-1; j_call: TRBJ2-1; d_call: .; clone_size: .; cdr3_aa: CASSQYYSGEGVNEQFF; cdr3_nt: TGCGCCAGCAGCCAATATTATTCCGGAGAAGGGGTCAATGAGCAGTTCTTC
v_call: TRBV11-2; j_call: TRBJ1-3; d_call: .; clone_size: .; cdr3_aa: CASSTLFGNTIYF; cdr3_nt: TGTGCCAGCAGCACATTATTCGGAAACACCATATATTTT